This T cell receptor beta chain emerged from a study of CD8+ T cells in alopecia areata. Study at large: The drug, oral tofacitinib, was given to treated patients at 5 to 10 mg twice daily.

V lost 4 bases and J 2 bases, leaving 12 bases between the germline ends. The CDR3 consists of 15 residues. As the sequencing template, cDNA was produced by extracting RNA and reverse transcribing it. Generated by immunoSEQ multiplex PCR, the TCRdb table keeps only in-frame clones and is missing some. The data hold about 200,000 clones, with 64% observed a single time. Treatment given: oral pan-JAK inhibitor, 5-10 mg twice daily. In alopecia areata patients, both lesional scalp punch biopsies and peripheral blood were collected. General observations from the study: Many of the expanded lesional clones endured in scalp and blood while on tofacitinib.

Remarks on this clone: The antigen remains unidentified.

This sequence originates from a human donor with alopecia areata. The source was CD4+ T cells sorted from blood, collected at week 4, from a patient treated with tofacitinib. The V call is TRBV23-1, the J call TRBJ2-1; D gene unclear. TRBV23-1 is annotated as an ORF whose role is uncertain. The CDR3 protein is CASSRPWGTYNEQFF. CDR3 nucleotide sequence: TGCGCCAGCAGTCGGCCCTGGGGAACCTACAATGAGCAGTTCTTC.